This entry lists 8 T cell receptor beta chains sequenced from one sample in a study of T cell responses to AZD1222 COVID-19 vaccine. Assay used: immunoSEQ multiplex PCR; TCRdb lists only in-frame clones, some missing. Counted here are about 260,000 clones, 93% occurring once; the ten biggest clones make up less than 0.65%. Sequencing used peripheral blood, obtained on day 0 of AZD1222 vaccination. The receptors originated from an adult in good health.

This clone has only one observation. The rearrangement uses TRBV6-6 and TRBJ2-7, with 8 bases identical to TRBD1. J gave up 2 bases and V 6 bases, and 6 bases lay outside the gene matches. This CDR3 comprises 14 residues. Looked up from germline, CDR1 is MNHNY and CDR2 is SVGAGI (reference sequence). The CDR3 loop is CASRRTGPPYEQYF. Written as DNA, the CDR3 is TGTGCCAGCAGAAGGACAGGGCCTCCCTACGAGCAGTACTTC.

The rearrangement links TRBV24-1 to TRBJ2-5; D is unresolved. The CDR3 runs 14 residues. Germline V gene data show CDR1 as KGHDR and CDR2 as SFDVKD. V shed 4 bases and J shed 3 bases, with 11 bases lying between them. The CDR3: CATSDSHMEETQYF. CDR3 bases: TGTGCCACCAGTGACTCTCACATGGAAGAGACCCAGTACTTC.

In DNA form, the CDR3 reads TGTGCCAGCAGCTTACAGGGGGCCTACGAGCAGTACTTC. Its translation: CASSLQGAYEQYF. The chain is built from TRBV11-2 and TRBJ2-7, with 7 bases matching TRBD1. With 2 bases clipped from V and 2 bases from J, the junction kept 0 bases outside the gene matches. The CDR3 loop spans 13 amino acids. Germline assignment: CDR1 SGHAT and CDR2 FQNNGV. Full variable domain (remainder filled in from reference TRBV11-2 and TRBJ2-7): EAGVAQSPRYKIIEKRQSVAFWCNPISGHATLYWYQQILGQGPKLLIQFQNNGVVDDSQLPKDRFSAERLKGVDSTLKIQPAKLEDSAVYLCASSLQGAYEQYFGPGTRLTVT.

This clone was found a few times. This chain joins TRBV19 and TRBJ1-1; 9 bases are a match to TRBD1. The length of the CDR3 is 15 residues. CDR1 is LNHDA, CDR2 SQIVND, per germline (reference sequence). J was trimmed by 10 bases and V by 3 bases; bases with no gene match: 12. The CDR3 DNA sequence: TGTGCCAGTAGTATTCTCTTCGGGGACAGGGAGGGAGCTTTCTTT. Encoded protein: CASSILFGDREGAFF. The complete variable domain, with remaining parts taken from reference TRBV19 and TRBJ1-1, reads DGGITQSPKYLFRKEGQNVTLSCEQNLNHDAMYWYRQDPGQGLRLIYYSQIVNDFQKGDIAEGYSVSREKKESFPLTVTSAQKNPTAFYLCASSILFGDREGAFFGQGTRLTVV.

The chain carries TRBV24-1 and TRBJ1-2, with D possibly matching TRBD1 (5 bases). Trimming took off 2 bases at V and 2 bases at J, with 14 bases between the two ends. Germline V gene data show CDR1 as KGHDR and CDR2 as SFDVKD. The CDR3 totals 16 residues. The CDR3 is CATSDSSAGGNYGYTF. CDR3 nucleotide sequence: TGTGCCACCAGTGATTCGAGTGCGGGGGGGAACTATGGCTACACCTTC.

The chain carries TRBV28 and TRBJ1-5; D gene ambiguous. CDR3 size: 18 residues. The germline V gene encodes CDR1 MDHEN and CDR2 SYDVKM. The V end lost 4 bases, the J end lost 0 bases, and 19 bases lay between the germline ends. CDR3 sequence reads: CASSSPGRTLTSNQPQHF. The CDR3 DNA follows: TGTGCCAGCAGTTCCCCTGGAAGGACCCTAACTAGCAATCAGCCCCAGCATTTT.

This chain links TRBV3-1 (or the pseudogene TRBV3-2) with TRBJ1-2, with D maybe TRBD1 (6 bases). CDR3 size: 16 residues. Trimming pared 4 bases from V and 6 bases from J, leaving 21 bases between. CDR1 and CDR2 (germline): LGHDT, YNNKEL (reference sequence). The CDR3 region is CASSLKGGHRWNGYTF. CDR3 in DNA: TGTGCCAGCAGCCTGAAGGGGGGGCATAGGTGGAATGGCTACACCTTC.

V and J are TRBV7-7 and TRBJ1-2; the D gene is possibly TRBD1 (5 bases). V was cut by 4 bases and J by 6 bases, with 12 bases left in between. The CDR3 loop spans 13 amino acids. Per germline, CDR1 SSHAT and CDR2 FNYEAQ (reference sequence). CDR3: CASSWVLGDGYTF. The DNA for the CDR3 is TGTGCCAGCAGCTGGGTCCTGGGGGATGGCTACACCTTC.